This TCR beta chain is drawn from a study of blood T cell repertoires in COVID-19. V gave up 5 bases and J gave up 3 bases, with 11 bases separating them. The CDR3 runs to 14 residues. Clones were read by immunoSEQ multiplex PCR, and TCRdb kept only the in-frame ones, dropping some. The table includes around 370,000 clones, 87% detected once. The sequenced sample consisted of peripheral blood. The clonotype was recovered from a woman in her forties or fifties with COVID-19, enrolled during active disease. The chain combines TRBV23-1 with TRBJ1-5; D unresolved. TRBV23-1 is an open reading frame, and its role is uncertain. CDR3 region: CASSVSGFNQPQHF. The CDR3 bases are TGCGCCAGCAGTGTGAGTGGTTTCAATCAGCCCCAGCATTTT.